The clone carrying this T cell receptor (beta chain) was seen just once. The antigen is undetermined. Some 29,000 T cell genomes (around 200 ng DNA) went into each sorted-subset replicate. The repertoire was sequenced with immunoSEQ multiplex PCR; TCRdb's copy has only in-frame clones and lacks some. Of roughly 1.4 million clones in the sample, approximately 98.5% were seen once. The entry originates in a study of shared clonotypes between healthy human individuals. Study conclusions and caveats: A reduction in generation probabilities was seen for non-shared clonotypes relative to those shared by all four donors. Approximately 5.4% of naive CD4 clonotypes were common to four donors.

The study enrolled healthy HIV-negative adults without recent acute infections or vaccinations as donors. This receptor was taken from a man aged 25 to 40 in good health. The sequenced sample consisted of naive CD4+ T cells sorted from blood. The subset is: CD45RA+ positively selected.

The CDR3 DNA reads TGTGCCAGCAGTTCCCCATACGGCACCGGGGAGCTGTTTTTT. Amino acid sequence: CASSSPYGTGELFF. The chain joins TRBV28 to TRBJ2-2; D unresolved. Germline V gives CDR1 MDHEN, CDR2 SYDVKM. There are 14 residues in the CDR3. Trimming shortened V by 4 bases and J by 4 bases, and 10 bases separated the two germline ends.